This is a list of T cell receptor beta chains from one sample in a study of T cell responses to AZD1222 COVID-19 vaccine. Clones were sequenced by immunoSEQ multiplex PCR, and TCRdb holds only the in-frame ones, with some missing. The table includes 140,000 or so clones, around 92% detected once. Sequencing was performed on peripheral blood, taken on day 0 of AZD1222 vaccination. Receptors originate from an adult in good health. The CDR3 runs from the conserved cysteine through the conserved F or W. Each record gives: clone size, J gene, V gene, D gene, CDR3 protein, CDR3 DNA. The D gene is left open where the match is weak. Size is omitted from some rows. Given values are once, few, many or a class for expanded clones.

- TRBJ2-7 TRBV2 TRBD2 CASSEGLAGTYEQYF TGTGCCAGCAGTGAGGGACTAGCGGGGACCTACGAGCAGTACTTC
- TRBJ2-7 TRBV7-8 - CASSLKVSYEQYF TGTGCCAGCAGCTTAAAGGTCAGTTACGAGCAGTACTTC
once TRBJ1-3 TRBV5-1 - CASSPGLIQVSGNNIYF TGCGCCAGCAGCCCAGGCCTAATACAGGTCTCTGGAAACAACATATATTTT
- TRBJ2-6 TRBV7-3 TRBD1 CASSLTSTGAAGANVLTF TGTGCCAGCAGCTTAACTTCTACAGGGGCGGCTGGGGCCAACGTCCTGACTTTC
- TRBJ2-7 TRBV4-3 - CASSQVDGSYEQYF TGCGCCAGCAGCCAAGTGGACGGTTCCTACGAGCAGTACTTC
- TRBJ2-7 TRBV29-1 TRBD1 CSVDNQGARYEQYF TGCAGCGTTGATAACCAGGGGGCGCGATACGAGCAGTACTTC
- TRBJ1-5 TRBV19 - CASSMAGRSNQPQHF TGTGCCAGTAGTATGGCCGGGAGGAGCAATCAGCCCCAGCATTTT
- TRBJ1-4 TRBV7-2 TRBD1 CASSPGQGNEKLFF TGTGCCAGCAGCCCGGGACAGGGTAATGAAAAACTGTTTTTT
- TRBJ1-1 TRBV18 TRBD1 CASSPPGQGPNTEAFF TGTGCCAGCTCACCGCCCGGACAGGGGCCGAACACTGAAGCTTTCTTT
- TRBJ2-6 TRBV20-1 - CSASRPQDTSGANVLTF TGCAGTGCTAGTCGCCCACAGGACACTTCTGGGGCCAACGTCCTGACTTTC
- TRBJ2-6 TRBV2 TRBD1 CASSRDSSGANVLTF TGTGCCAGCAGCAGGGACAGCTCTGGGGCCAACGTCCTGACTTTC
- TRBJ2-3 TRBV3-1/TRBV3-2 TRBD2 CASSQRTSTWRATDTQYF TGTGCCAGCAGCCAAAGGACTAGCACTTGGCGTGCCACAGATACGCAGTATTTT
- TRBJ1-3 TRBV9 - CASSQAVSGNTIYF TGTGCCAGCAGCCAGGCGGTCTCTGGAAACACCATATATTTT
- TRBJ2-3 TRBV18 - CASSPSGGFGTDTQYF TGTGCCAGCTCACCATCGGGGGGCTTTGGCACAGATACGCAGTATTTT
once TRBJ1-2 TRBV14 TRBD1 CASSQDWTGPTF TGTGCCAGCAGCCAAGATTGGACAGGTCCCACCTTC
- TRBJ1-3 TRBV5-1 TRBD1 CASSRYYRGSSGNTIYF TGCGCCAGCAGCCGATACTACAGGGGGAGCTCTGGAAACACCATATATTTT
- TRBJ1-2 TRBV25-1 - CASSEYKGYGYTF TGTGCCAGCAGTGAATATAAAGGGTATGGCTACACCTTC
- TRBJ1-1 TRBV19 - CASSIRGNEGTEAFF TGTGCCAGTAGTATCCGTGGAAATGAGGGGACTGAAGCTTTCTTT
once TRBJ1-5 TRBV14 - CASSDEVKPQHF TGTGCCAGCAGCGACGAAGTAAAGCCCCAGCATTTT
- TRBJ2-1 TRBV3-1/TRBV3-2 - CASSLQGWNEQFF TGTGCCAGCAGCCTACAGGGTTGGAATGAGCAGTTCTTC
- TRBJ2-5 TRBV4-1 - CASSQEGGRERIGDSTTQYF TGCGCCAGCAGCCAAGAAGGGGGCAGGGAGAGAATCGGGGACTCGACGACCCAGTACTTC
once TRBJ1-6 TRBV2 - CASKQVYNSPLHF TGTGCCAGCAAACAGGTCTATAATTCACCCCTCCACTTT
- TRBJ2-7 TRBV12-3/TRBV12-4 - CASSFGTYEQYF TGTGCCAGCAGTTTCGGTACCTACGAGCAGTACTTC
- TRBJ2-3 TRBV6-1 - CASSEYVTSTDTQYF TGTGCCAGCAGTGAATACGTTACTAGCACAGATACGCAGTATTTT
- TRBJ2-2 TRBV5-6 TRBD1 CASSPTRQGAMGTGELFF TGTGCCAGCAGCCCGACAAGACAGGGGGCAATGGGGACCGGGGAGCTGTTTTTT
once TRBJ2-2 TRBV5-6 - CASSLVGSRGELFF TGTGCCAGCAGCTTGGTAGGGTCCCGGGGGGAGCTGTTTTTT
- TRBJ1-5 TRBV11-1 - CASSFAAGQPQHF TGTGCCAGCAGCTTCGCGGCGGGGCAGCCCCAGCATTTT
- TRBJ1-5 TRBV18 - CASSPEARFIQPQHF TGTGCCAGCTCACCAGAGGCCAGATTTATTCAGCCCCAGCATTTT
- TRBJ2-5 TRBV7-9 TRBD1 CASDNYGTVRSGEETQYF TGTGCCAGCGATAACTACGGGACAGTTCGGTCGGGTGAGGAGACCCAGTACTTC
- TRBJ2-3 TRBV18 - CASSLPRGEDTQYF TGTGCCAGCTCACTACCGCGCGGCGAAGATACGCAGTATTTT
- TRBJ1-1 TRBV18 - CASSSGTETEAFF TGTGCCAGCTCATCGGGCACGGAAACTGAAGCTTTCTTT
- TRBJ1-5 TRBV4-1 TRBD1 CASSQLPGQSNQPQHF TGCGCCAGCAGCCAGCTTCCGGGACAGAGCAATCAGCCCCAGCATTTT
- TRBJ1-1 TRBV6-2/TRBV6-3 TRBD1 CASSYSSTGEDTEAFF TGTGCCAGCAGTTACTCATCGACAGGGGAAGACACTGAAGCTTTCTTT
- TRBJ1-2 TRBV30 TRBD1 CAWSEGADYGYTF TGTGCCTGGAGTGAGGGGGCTGACTATGGCTACACCTTC
- TRBJ2-5 TRBV7-2 - CASSLLGSQETQYF TGTGCCAGCAGTCTTCTTGGCAGCCAAGAGACCCAGTACTTC
- TRBJ1-6 TRBV14 - CASSQGRSNNSPLHF TGTGCCAGCAGCCAAGGACGGAGTAATAATTCACCCCTCCACTTT
once TRBJ1-2 TRBV9 - CASSVGVGEIENYGYTF TGTGCCAGCAGCGTAGGAGTGGGAGAGATAGAAAACTATGGCTACACCTTC